The 2 T cell receptor beta chains below come from one sample, sequenced in a study of cytomegalovirus exposure and HLA in healthy donors. PCR primers comprised 60 Vbeta and 13 Jbeta primers. The repertoire was sequenced with immunoSEQ multiplex PCR; TCRdb's copy has only in-frame clones and lacks some. Among roughly 150,000 clones listed, 78% were seen once. Sequencing input: PBMCs. The receptors shown here come from a woman in her forties in good health and CMV-seropositive.

The chain is built from TRBV11-2 and TRBJ1-2; weak D call: TRBD1 (6 bases). This CDR3 has 13 residues. CDR1 is SGHAT, CDR2 FQNNGV, per germline. V lost 4 bases to trimming and J lost 2 bases, with 8 bases between them. CDR3 sequence reads: CASSSDSNYGYTF. The CDR3, as DNA: TGTGCCAGCAGCTCGGACAGCAACTATGGCTACACCTTC.

The J gene is TRBJ2-1, the V gene TRBV5-1; perhaps TRBD1 as D (6 bases). Trimming took 7 bases from V and 2 from J, leaving 13 bases between them. The CDR3 loop spans 14 amino acids. Per the germline V gene, CDR1 is SGHRS and CDR2 is YFSETQ. The CDR3 protein is CASSGTFTYNEQFF. The CDR3 DNA reads as TGCGCCAGCTCCGGGACATTTACCTACAATGAGCAGTTCTTC.